This T cell receptor (beta chain) was sequenced in a study of blood T cells in healthy people across ages. Whole-study findings and limits: Any changes in expanded clonotypes were possibly confounded, as donor CMV status remained unknown. Per million T cells, TCR beta diversity dropped about linearly as age rose.

Using a J-beta primer mix together with a sample-barcoded 5' primer, a second PCR was run for about 6 to 11 cycles. Each CDR3 protein is one row after TCRdb ran MiXCR on the 5' RACE reads. The table shows approximately 730,000 distinct CDR3 sequences, with roughly 50% occurring only once. As concerns this clonotype: Its antigen is currently unknown.

This CDR3 comprises 15 residues. CDR1 is DFQATT, CDR2 SNEGSKA, per germline (reference sequence). The V gene lost 6 bases and the J gene lost 0 bases, with 18 bases spanning the gap. The V call is TRBV20-1, the J call TRBJ2-7; D ambiguous. The source of this sequence is an elderly man in good health. The sample was blood. CDR3 amino acids: CSARRLPSSSYEQYF. CDR3 bases: TGCAGTGCCAGAAGACTTCCCTCAAGCTCCTACGAGCAGTACTTC.